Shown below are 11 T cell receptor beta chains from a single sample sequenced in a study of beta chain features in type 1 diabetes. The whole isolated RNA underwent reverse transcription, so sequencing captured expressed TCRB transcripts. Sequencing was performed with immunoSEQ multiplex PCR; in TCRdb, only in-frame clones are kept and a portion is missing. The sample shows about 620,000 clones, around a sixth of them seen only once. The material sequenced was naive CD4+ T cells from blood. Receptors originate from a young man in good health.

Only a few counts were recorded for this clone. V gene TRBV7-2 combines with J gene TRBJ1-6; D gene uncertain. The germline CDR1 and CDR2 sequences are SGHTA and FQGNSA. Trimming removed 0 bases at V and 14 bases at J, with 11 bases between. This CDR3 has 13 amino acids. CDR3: CASSLAPGVALHF. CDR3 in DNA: TGTGCCAGCAGCTTAGCCCCGGGAGTGGCCCTCCACTTT.

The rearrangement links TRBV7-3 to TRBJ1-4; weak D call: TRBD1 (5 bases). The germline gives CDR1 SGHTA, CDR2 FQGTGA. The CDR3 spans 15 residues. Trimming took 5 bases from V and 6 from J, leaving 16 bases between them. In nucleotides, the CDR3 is TGTGCCAGCAGCAAATATGGGACCGTTGATGAAAAACTGTTTTTT. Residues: CASSKYGTVDEKLFF.

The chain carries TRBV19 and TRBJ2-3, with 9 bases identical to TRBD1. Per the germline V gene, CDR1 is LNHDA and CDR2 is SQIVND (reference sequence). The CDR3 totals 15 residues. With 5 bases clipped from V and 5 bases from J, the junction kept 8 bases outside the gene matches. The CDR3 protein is CASSFRTGVKDTQYF. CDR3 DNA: TGTGCCAGTAGTTTTCGGACAGGGGTTAAAGATACGCAGTATTTT.

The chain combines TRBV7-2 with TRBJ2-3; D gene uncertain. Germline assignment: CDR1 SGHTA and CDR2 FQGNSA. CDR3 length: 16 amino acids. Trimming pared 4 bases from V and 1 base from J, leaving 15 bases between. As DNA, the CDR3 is TGTGCCAGCAGCTATTGGGCCAGAGGTGGCACAGATACGCAGTATTTT. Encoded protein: CASSYWARGGTDTQYF.

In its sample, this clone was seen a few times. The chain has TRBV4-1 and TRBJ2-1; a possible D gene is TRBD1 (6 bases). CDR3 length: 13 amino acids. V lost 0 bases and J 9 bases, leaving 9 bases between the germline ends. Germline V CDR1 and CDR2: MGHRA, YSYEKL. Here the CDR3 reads CASSQEGGSEQFF. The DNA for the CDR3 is TGCGCCAGCAGCCAAGAAGGGGGAAGTGAGCAGTTCTTC.

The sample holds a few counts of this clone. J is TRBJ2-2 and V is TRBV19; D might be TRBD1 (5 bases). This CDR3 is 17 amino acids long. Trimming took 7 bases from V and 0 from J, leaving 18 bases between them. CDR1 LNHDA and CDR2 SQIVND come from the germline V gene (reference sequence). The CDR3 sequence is CASNNPSGAANTGELFF. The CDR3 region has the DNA TGTGCCAGTAACAACCCTAGTGGGGCAGCGAACACCGGGGAGCTGTTTTTT.

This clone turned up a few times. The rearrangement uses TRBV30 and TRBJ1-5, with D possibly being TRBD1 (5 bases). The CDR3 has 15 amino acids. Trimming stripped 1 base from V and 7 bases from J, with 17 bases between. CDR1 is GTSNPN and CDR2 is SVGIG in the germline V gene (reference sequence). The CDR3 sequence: CAWSARGTSRQPQHF. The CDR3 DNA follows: TGTGCCTGGAGTGCACGGGGGACCTCGCGGCAGCCCCAGCATTTT.

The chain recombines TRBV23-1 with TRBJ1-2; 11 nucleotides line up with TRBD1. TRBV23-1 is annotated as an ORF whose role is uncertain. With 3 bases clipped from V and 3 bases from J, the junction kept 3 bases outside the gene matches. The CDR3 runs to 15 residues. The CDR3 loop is CASSHRTGGYYGYTF. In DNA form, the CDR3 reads TGCGCCAGCAGTCACCGGACAGGGGGCTACTATGGCTACACCTTC.

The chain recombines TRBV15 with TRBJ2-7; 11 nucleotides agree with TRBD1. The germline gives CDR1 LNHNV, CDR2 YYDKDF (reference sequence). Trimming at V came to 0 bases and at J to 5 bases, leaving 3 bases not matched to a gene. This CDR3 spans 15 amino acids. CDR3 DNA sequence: TGTGCCACCAGCAGAGAGGACAGGGGGCTTGACGAGCAGTACTTC. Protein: CATSREDRGLDEQYF.

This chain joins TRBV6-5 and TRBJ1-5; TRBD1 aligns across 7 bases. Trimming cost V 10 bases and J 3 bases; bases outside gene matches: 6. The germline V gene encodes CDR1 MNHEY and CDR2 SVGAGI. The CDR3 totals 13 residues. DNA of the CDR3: TGTGCCATCACGGGACAGTACAATCAGCCCCAGCATTTT. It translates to CAITGQYNQPQHF.

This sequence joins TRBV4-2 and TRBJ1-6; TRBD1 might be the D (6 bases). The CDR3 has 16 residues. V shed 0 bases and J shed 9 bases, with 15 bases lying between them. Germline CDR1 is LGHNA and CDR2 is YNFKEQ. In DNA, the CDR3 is TGTGCCAGCAGCCAAGACAGAGGGGGGGTTAGTTCACCCCTCCACTTT. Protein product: CASSQDRGGVSSPLHF.